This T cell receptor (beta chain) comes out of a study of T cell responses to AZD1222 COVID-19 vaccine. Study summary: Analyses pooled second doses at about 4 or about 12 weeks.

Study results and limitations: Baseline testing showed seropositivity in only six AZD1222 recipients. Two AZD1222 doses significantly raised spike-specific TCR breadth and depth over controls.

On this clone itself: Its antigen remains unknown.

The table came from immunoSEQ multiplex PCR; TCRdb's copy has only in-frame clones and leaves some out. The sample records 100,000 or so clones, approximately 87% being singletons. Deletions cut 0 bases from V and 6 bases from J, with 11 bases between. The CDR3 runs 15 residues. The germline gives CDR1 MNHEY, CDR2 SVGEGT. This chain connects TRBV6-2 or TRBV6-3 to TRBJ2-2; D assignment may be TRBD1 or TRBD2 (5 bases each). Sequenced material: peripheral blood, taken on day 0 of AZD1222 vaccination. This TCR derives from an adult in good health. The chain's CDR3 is CASSYSSLGAGELFF. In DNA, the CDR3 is TGTGCCAGCAGTTACTCGAGTTTGGGGGCCGGGGAGCTGTTTTTT.